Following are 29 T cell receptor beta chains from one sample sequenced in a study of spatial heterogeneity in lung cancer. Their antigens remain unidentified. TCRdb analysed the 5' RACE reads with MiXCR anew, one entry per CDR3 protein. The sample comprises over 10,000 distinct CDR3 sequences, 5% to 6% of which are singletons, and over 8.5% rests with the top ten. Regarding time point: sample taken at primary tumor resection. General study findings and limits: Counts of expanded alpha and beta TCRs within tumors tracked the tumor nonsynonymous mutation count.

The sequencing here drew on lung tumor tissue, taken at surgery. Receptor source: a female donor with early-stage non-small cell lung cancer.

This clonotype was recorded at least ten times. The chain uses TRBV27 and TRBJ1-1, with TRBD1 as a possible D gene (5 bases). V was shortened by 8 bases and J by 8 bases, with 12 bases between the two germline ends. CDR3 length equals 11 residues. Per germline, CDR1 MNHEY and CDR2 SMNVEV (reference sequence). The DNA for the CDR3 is TGTGCCAGCGCAGGCAGGGTGGAAGCTTTCTTT. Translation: CASAGRVEAFF.

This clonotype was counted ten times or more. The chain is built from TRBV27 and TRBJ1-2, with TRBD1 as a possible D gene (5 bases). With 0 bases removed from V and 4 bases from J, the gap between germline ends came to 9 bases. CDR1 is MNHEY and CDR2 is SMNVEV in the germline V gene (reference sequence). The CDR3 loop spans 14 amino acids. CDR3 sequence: CASSLSGPGYGYTF. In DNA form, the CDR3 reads TGTGCCAGCAGTTTATCGGGGCCGGGCTATGGCTACACCTTC.

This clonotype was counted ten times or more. Here the CDR3 reads CASSLTQTGRREQYF. The CDR3 DNA reads TGTGCCAGTAGTCTTACCCAGACAGGCAGACGGGAGCAGTACTTC. The genes are TRBV19 and TRBJ2-7; D might be TRBD1 (6 bases). The V gene's germline CDR1 is LNHDA and CDR2 SQIVND (reference sequence). The CDR3 has 15 amino acids. V shed 5 bases and J shed 7 bases, with 21 bases lying between them.

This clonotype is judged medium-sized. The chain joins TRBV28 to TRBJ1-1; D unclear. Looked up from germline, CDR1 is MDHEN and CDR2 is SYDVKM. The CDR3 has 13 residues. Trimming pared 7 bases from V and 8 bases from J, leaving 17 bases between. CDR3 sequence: CASIQPGSLEAFF. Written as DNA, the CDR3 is TGTGCCAGCATCCAACCCGGCAGTCTAGAAGCTTTCTTT.

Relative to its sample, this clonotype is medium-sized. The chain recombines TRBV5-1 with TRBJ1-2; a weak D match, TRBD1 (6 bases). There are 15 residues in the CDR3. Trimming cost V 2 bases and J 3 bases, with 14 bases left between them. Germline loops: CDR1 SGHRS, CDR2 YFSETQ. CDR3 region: CASSFGQGRYYGYTF. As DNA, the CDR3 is TGCGCCAGCAGCTTTGGGCAGGGGCGATACTATGGCTACACCTTC.

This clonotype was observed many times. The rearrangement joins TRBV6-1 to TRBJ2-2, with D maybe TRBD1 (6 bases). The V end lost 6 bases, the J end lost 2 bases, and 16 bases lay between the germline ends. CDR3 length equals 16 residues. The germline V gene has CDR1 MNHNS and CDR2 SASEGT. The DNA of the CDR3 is TGTGCCAGCAGAGCACAGGGTTACACTAACACCGGGGAGCTGTTTTTT. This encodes CASRAQGYTNTGELFF.

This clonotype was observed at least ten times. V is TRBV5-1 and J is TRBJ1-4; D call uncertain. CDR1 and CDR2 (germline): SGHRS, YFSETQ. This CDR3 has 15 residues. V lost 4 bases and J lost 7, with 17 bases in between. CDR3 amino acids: CASSPSGGRSEKLFF. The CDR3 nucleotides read TGCGCCAGCAGCCCCAGTGGCGGGAGGAGTGAAAAACTGTTTTTT.

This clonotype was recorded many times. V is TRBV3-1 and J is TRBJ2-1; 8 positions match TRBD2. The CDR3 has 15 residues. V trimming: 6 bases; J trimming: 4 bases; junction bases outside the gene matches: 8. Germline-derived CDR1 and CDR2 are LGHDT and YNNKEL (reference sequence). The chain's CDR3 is CASRSLAGGYNEQFF. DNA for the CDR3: TGTGCCAGCAGGAGCCTTGCGGGGGGTTACAATGAGCAGTTCTTC.

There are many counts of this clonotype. The CDR3 region is CASSSSQGFYGYTF. DNA of the CDR3: TGTGCCAGCAGCTCCTCACAGGGCTTCTATGGCTACACCTTC. V usage is TRBV7-9 and J usage is TRBJ1-2; D is perhaps TRBD1 (6 bases). Trimming removed 4 bases from V and 4 bases from J, with 13 bases in between. The V gene's germline CDR1 is SEHNR and CDR2 FQNEAQ (reference sequence). This CDR3 spans 14 amino acids. Based on the CDR3 plus reference TRBV7-9 and TRBJ1-2, the full variable domain is DTGVSQNPRHKITKRGQNVTFRCDPISEHNRLYWYRQTLGQGPEFLTYFQNEAQLEKSRLLSDRFSAERPKGSFSTLEIQRTEQGDSAMYLCASSSSQGFYGYTFGSGTRLTVV.

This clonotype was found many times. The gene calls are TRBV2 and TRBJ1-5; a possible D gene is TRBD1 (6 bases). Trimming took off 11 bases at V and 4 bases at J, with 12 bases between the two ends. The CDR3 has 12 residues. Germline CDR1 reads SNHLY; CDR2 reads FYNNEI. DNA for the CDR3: TGTGCCGGGGGGCAGATTAATCAGCCCCAGCATTTT. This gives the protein CAGGQINQPQHF.

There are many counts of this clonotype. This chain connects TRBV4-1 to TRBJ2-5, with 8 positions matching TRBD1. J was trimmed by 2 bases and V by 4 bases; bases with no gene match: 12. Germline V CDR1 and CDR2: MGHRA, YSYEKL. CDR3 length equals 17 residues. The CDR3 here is CASSRQLTGGEQETQYF. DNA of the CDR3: TGCGCCAGCAGCCGACAACTTACAGGGGGTGAACAAGAGACCCAGTACTTC.

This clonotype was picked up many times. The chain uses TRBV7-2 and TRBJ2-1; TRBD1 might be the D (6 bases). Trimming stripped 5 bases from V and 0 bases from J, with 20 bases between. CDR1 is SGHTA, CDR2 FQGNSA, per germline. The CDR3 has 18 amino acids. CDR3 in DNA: TGTGCCAGCAGCCCGGGATCTTTGAGGGGGTTCTCCTACAATGAGCAGTTCTTC. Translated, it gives CASSPGSLRGFSYNEQFF.

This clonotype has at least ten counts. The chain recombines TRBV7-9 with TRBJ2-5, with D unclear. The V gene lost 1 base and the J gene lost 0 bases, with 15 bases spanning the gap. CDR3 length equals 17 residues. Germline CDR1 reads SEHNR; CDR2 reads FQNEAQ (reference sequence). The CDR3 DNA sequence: TGTGCCAGCAGCTTAGGTTCTGGCGGCACGTACCAAGAGACCCAGTACTTC. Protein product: CASSLGSGGTYQETQYF.

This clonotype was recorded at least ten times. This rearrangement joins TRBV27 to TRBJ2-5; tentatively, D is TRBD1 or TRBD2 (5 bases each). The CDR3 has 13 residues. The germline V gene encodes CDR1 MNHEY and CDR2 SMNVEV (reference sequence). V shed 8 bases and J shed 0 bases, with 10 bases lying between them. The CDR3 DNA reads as TGTGCCAGCGCCGGGACGTACCAAGAGACCCAGTACTTC. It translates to CASAGTYQETQYF.

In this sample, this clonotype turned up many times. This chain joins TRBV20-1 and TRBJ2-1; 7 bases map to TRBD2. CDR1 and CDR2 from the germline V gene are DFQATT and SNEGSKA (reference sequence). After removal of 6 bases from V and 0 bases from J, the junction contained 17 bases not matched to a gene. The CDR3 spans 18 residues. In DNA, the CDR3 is TGCAGTGCCGCCGATCGAGAAGTAGCTAGCGGCTCCTACAATGAGCAGTTCTTC. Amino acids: CSAADREVASGSYNEQFF.

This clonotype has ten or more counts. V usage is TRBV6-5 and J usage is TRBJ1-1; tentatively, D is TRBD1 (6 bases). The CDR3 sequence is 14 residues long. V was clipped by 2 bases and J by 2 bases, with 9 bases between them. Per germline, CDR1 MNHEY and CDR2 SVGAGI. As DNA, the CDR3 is TGTGCCAGCAGTTACAGGGGGGTTAACACTGAAGCTTTCTTT. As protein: CASSYRGVNTEAFF.

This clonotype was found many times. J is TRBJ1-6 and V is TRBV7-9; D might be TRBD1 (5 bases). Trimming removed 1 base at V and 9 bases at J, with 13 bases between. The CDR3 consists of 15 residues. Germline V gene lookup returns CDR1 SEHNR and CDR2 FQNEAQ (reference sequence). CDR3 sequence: CASSLGAGYLSPLHF. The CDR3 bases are TGTGCCAGCAGCTTAGGGGCAGGGTATCTTTCACCCCTCCACTTT.

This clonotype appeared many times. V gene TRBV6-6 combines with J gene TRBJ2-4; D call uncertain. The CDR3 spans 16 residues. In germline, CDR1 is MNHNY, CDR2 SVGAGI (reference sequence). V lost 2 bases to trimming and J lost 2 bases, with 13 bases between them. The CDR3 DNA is TGTGCCAGCAGTTACGAAGTGTGGGTGACCAAAAACATTCAGTACTTC. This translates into CASSYEVWVTKNIQYF.

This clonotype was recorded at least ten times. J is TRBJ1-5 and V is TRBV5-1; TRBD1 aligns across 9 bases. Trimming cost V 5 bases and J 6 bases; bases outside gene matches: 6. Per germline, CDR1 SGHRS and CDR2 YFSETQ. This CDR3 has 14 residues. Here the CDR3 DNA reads TGCGCCAGCAGACCCGGGACAGGGATTCAGCCCCAGCATTTT. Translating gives CASRPGTGIQPQHF. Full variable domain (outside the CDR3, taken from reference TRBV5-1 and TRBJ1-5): KAGVTQTPRYLIKTRGQQVTLSCSPISGHRSVSWYQQTPGQGLQFLFEYFSETQRNKGNFPGRFSGRQFSNSRSEMNVSTLELGDSALYLCASRPGTGIQPQHFGDGTRLSIL.

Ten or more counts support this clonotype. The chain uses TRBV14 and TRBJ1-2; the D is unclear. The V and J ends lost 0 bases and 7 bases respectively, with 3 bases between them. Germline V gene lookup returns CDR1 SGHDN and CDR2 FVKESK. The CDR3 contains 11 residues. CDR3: CASSQDRGYTF. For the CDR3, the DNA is TGTGCCAGCAGCCAAGATCGTGGCTACACCTTC.

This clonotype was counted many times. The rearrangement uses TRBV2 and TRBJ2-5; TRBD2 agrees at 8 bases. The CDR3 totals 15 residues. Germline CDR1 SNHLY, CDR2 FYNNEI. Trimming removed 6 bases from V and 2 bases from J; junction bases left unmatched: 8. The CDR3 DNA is TGTGCCAGCAGGGCGGGGGGACAACGGCAAGAGACCCAGTACTTC. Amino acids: CASRAGGQRQETQYF. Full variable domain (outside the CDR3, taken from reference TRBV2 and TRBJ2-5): EPEVTQTPSHQVTQMGQEVILRCVPISNHLYFYWYRQILGQKVEFLVSFYNNEISEKSEIFDDQFSVERPDGSNFTLKIRSTKLEDSAMYFCASRAGGQRQETQYFGPGTRLLVL.

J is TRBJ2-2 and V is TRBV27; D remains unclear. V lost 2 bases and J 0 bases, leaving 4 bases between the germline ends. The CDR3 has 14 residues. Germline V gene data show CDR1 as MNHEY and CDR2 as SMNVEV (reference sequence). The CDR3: CASSLGANTGELFF. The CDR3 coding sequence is TGTGCCAGCAGTTTAGGCGCGAACACCGGGGAGCTGTTTTTT.

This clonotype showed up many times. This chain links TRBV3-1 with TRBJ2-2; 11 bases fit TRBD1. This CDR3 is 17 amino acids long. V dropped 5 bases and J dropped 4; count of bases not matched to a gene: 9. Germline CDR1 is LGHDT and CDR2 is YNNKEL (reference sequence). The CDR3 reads CASSYTTGTGGTGELFF. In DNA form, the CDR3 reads TGTGCCAGCAGCTACACAACCGGGACAGGGGGCACCGGGGAGCTGTTTTTT.

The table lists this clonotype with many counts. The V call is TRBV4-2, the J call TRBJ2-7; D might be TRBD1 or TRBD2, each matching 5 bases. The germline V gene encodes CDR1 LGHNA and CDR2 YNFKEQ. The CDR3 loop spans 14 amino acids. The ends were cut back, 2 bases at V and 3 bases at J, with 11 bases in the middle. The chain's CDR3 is CASSQRGGFYEQYF. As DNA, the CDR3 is TGTGCCAGCAGCCAACGGGGCGGGTTCTACGAGCAGTACTTC.

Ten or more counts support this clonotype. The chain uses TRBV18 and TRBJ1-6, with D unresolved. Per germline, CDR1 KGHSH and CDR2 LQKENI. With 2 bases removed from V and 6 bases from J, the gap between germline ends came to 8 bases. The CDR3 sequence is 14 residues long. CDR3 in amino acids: CASSPDGVNSPLHF. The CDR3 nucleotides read TGTGCCAGCTCACCAGACGGAGTTAATTCACCCCTCCACTTT.

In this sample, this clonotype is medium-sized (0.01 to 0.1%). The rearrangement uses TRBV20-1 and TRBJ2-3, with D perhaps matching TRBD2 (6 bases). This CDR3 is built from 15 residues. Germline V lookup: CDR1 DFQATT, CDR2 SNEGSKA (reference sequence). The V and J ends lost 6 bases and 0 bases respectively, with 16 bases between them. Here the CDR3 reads CSAGGALLSTDTQYF. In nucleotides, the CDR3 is TGCAGTGCCGGCGGGGCCCTCCTTAGCACAGATACGCAGTATTTT.

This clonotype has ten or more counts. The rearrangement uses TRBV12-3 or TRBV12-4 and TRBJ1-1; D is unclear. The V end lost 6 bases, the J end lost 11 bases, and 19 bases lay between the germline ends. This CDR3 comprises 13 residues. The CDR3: CASSLRALEVAFF. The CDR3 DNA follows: TGTGCCAGCAGCCTAAGGGCCCTGGAGGTGGCTTTCTTT.

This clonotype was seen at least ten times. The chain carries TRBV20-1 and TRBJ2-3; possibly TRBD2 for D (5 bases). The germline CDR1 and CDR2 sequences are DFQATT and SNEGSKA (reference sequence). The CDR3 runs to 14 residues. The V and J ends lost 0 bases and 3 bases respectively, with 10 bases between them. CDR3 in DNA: TGCAGTGCTAGAGAAGGAGGCCTAACAGATACGCAGTATTTT. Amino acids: CSAREGGLTDTQYF.

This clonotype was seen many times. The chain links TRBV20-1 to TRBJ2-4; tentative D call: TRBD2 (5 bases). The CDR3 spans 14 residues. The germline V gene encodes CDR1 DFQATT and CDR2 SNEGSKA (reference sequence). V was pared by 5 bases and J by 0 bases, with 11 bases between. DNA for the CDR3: TGCAGTGCTCAGAGGGTGGGAGCCAAAAACATTCAGTACTTC. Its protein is CSAQRVGAKNIQYF.